This TCR beta chain was profiled in a study of CD8+CD57+ T cells in acquired aplastic anemia. Turning to the study itself: On average, sorted CD4+ and CD8+ cells gave approximately 3.1 ug of DNA. Healthy donor CD4+ cell samples had a mean of roughly 9.8 million reads. Overall study findings and caveats: Statistical testing detected no significant gap in CD8+ Simpson's diversity between patients and controls. Roughly 30 CD8+ CDR3 sequences occurred in both the patients and the controls.

This clonotype was detected only a few times. Antigen specificity is unknown. Germline assignment: CDR1 LNHDA and CDR2 SQIVND (reference sequence). There are 14 residues in the CDR3. Trimming took 5 bases from V and 4 from J, leaving 13 bases between them. Investigators profiled TCR beta VDJ and CDR3 from genomic DNA template. MiXCR, applied by TCRdb to the reads, yields one record per CDR3 protein. The sample shows tens of thousands of distinct CDR3 sequences, roughly 54% of them seen only once. The receptor comes from a human donor in good health, serving as a control. The specimen was sorted CD4+, CD8+, or CD8+CD57+ T cells (not recorded which) from PBMCs. The V gene is TRBV19, the J gene TRBJ2-3; D perhaps matches TRBD2 (5 bases). CDR3: CASSFGLPPDTQYF. CDR3 coding DNA: TGTGCCAGTAGTTTCGGACTTCCCCCAGATACGCAGTATTTT.